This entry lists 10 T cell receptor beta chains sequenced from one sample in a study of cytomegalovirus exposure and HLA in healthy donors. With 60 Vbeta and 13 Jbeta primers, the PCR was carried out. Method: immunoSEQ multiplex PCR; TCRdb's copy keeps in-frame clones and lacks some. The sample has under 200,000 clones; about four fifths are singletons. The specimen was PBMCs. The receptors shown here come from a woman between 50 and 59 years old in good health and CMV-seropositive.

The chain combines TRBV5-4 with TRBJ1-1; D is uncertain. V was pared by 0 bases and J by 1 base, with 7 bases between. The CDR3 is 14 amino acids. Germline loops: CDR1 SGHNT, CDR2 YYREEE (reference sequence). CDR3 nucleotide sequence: TGTGCCAGCAGCTTGGTAAACAAGAACACTGAAGCTTTCTTT. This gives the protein CASSLVNKNTEAFF.

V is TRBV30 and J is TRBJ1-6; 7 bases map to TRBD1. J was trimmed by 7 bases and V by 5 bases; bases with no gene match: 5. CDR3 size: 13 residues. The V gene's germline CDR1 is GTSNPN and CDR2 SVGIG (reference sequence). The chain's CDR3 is CAWDRDENSPLHF. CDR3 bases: TGTGCCTGGGACAGGGACGAGAATTCACCCCTCCACTTT.

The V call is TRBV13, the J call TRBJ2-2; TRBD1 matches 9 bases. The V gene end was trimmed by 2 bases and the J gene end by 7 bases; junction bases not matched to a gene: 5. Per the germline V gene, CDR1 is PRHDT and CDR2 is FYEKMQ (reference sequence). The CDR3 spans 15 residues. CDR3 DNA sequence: TGTGCCAGCAGCTTAAGAGGACAGGGGAGCGGGGAGCTGTTTTTT. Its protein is CASSLRGQGSGELFF.

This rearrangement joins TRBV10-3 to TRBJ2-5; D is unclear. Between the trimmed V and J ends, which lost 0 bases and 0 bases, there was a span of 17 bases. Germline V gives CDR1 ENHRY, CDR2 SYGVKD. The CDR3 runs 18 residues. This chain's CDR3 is CAISESGRANTNQETQYF. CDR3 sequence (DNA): TGTGCCATCAGTGAGTCTGGTAGAGCGAACACAAACCAAGAGACCCAGTACTTC.

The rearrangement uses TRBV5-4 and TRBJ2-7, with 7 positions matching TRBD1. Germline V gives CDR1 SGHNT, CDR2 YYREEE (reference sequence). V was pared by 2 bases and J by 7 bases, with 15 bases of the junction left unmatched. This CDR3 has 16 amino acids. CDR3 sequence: CASSFDWIQGTGEQYF. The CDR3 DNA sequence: TGTGCCAGCAGCTTCGATTGGATACAGGGGACGGGGGAGCAGTACTTC.

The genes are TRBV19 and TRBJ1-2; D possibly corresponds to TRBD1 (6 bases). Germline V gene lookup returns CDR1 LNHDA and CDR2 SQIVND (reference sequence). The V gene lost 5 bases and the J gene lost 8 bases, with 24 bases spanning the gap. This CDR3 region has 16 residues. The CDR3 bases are TGTGCCAGTAGTTCGGGGACACCGGGTAAGACCTGGGGCTACACCTTC. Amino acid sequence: CASSSGTPGKTWGYTF.

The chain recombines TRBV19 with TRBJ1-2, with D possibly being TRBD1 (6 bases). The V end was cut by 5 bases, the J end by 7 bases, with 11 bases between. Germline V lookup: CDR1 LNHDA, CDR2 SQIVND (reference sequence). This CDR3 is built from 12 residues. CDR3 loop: CASSRGAGGYTF. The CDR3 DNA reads TGTGCCAGTAGTCGGGGGGCCGGTGGCTACACCTTC.

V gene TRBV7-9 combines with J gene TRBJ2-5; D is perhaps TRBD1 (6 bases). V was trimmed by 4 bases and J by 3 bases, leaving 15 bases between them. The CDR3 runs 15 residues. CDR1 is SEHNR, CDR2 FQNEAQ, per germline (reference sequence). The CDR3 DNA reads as TGTGCCAGCAGCTCCCTGGACAGTCGGGAAGAGACCCAGTACTTC. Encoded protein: CASSSLDSREETQYF.

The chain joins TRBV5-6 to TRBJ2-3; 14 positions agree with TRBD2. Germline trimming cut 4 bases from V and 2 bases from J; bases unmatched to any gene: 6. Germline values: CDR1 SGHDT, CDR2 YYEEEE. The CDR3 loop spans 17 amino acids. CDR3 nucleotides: TGTGCCAGCAGCCCCGGACTAGCGGGGGGCGTCACAGATACGCAGTATTTT. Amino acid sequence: CASSPGLAGGVTDTQYF.

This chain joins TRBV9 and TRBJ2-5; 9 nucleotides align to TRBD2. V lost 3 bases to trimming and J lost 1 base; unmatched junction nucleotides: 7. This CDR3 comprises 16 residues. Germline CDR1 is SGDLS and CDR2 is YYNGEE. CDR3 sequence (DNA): TGTGCCAGCAGCGCCCAAGCGGGGGGCCTCCAAGAGACCCAGTACTTC. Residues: CASSAQAGGLQETQYF.